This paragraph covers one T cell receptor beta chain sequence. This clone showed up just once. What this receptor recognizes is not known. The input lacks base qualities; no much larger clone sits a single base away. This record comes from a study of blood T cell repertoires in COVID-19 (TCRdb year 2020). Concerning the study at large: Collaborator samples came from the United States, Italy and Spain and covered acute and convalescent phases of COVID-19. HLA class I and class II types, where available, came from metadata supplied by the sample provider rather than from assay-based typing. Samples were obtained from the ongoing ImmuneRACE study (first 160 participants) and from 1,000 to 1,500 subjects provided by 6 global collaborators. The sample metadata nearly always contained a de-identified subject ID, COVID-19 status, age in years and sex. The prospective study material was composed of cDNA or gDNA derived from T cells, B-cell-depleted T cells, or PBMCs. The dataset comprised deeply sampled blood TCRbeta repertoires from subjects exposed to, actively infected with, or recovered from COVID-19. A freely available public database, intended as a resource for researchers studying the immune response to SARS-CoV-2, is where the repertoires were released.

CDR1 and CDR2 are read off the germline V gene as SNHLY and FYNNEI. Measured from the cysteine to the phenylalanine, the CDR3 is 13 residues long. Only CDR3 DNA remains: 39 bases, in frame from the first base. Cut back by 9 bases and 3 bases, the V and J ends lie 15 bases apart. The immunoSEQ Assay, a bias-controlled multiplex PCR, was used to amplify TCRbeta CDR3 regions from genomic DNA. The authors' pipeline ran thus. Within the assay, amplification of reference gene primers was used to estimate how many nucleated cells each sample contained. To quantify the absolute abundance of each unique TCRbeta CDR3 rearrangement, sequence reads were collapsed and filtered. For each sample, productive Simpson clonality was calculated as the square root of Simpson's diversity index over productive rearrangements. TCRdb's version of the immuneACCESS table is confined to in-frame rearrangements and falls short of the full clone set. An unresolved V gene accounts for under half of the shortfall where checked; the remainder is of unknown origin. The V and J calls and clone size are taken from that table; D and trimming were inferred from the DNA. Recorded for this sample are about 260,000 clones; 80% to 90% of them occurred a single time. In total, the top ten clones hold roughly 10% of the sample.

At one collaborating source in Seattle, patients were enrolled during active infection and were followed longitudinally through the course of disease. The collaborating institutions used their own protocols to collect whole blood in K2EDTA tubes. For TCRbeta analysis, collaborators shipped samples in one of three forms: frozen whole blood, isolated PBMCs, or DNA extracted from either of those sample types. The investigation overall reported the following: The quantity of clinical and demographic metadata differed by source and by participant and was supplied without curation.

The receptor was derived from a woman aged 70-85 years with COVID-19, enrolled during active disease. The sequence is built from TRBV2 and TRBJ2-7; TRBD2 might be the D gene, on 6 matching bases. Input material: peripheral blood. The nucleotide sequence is TGTGCCAGTGAGCCTAGGGACTTCTACGAGCAGTACTTC. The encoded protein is CASEPRDFYEQYF.